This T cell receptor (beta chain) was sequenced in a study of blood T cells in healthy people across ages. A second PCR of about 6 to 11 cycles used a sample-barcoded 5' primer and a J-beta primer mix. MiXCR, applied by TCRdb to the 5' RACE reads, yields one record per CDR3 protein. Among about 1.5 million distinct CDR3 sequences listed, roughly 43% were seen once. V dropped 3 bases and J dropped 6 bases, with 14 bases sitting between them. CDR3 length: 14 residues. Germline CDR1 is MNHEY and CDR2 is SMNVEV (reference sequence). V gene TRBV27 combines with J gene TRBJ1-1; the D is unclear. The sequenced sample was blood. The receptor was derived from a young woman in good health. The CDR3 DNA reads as TGTGCCAGCAGTTTCGAAGGGATGGGCGCTGAAGCTTTCTTT. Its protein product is CASSFEGMGAEAFF.